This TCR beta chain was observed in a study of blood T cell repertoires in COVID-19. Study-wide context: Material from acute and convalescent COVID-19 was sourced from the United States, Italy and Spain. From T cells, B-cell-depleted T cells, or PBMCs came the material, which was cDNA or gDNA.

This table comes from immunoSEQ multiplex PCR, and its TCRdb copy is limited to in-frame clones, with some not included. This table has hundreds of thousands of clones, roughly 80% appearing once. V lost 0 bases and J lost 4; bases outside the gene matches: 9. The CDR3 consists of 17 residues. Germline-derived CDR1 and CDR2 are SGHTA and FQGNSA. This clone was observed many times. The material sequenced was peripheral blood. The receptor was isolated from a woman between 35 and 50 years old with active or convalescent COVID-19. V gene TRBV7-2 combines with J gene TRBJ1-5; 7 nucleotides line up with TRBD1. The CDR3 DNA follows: TGTGCCAGCAGCTTAGCGTTAGGGGGCGCGGGTAATCAGCCCCAGCATTTT. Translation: CASSLALGGAGNQPQHF.